A single sample is the source of the 27 T cell receptor beta chains below, sequenced in a study of T cell responses to AZD1222 COVID-19 vaccine (dated by TCRdb to the early 2020s). Per the publication, the time point label means: baseline before first vaccination. Read against the paper, the sample's treatment or condition label means: meningococcal conjugate vaccine given as trial control. To prepare the library, the immunoSEQ multiplex PCR assay was applied. Drawn from immuneACCESS, this table holds only the in-frame rearrangements with V and J called that TCRdb kept. Clones are partly lost; checked studies trace under half to an unresolved V gene and leave the rest unexplained. The sample includes 100,000 to 150,000 clones, with about 90% observed a single time. The ten largest clones capture about 4% of the sample. Sequences were derived from peripheral blood, sampled on day 0 of MenACWY control vaccination. These receptors originate from an adult in good health.

V and J are TRBV24-1 and TRBJ1-2, with D perhaps matching TRBD1 (5 bases). The CDR3 has 15 amino acids. V was pared by 3 bases and J by 2 bases, with 12 bases between. In germline, CDR1 is KGHDR, CDR2 SFDVKD. CDR3 sequence: CATSDRRGGNYGYTF. In DNA, the CDR3 is TGTGCCACCAGTGATCGAAGGGGAGGGAACTATGGCTACACCTTC.

The chain carries TRBV7-9 and TRBJ2-7, with TRBD2 matching over 8 bases. The CDR3 is made up of 15 amino acids. V gave up 5 bases and J gave up 0 bases; unmatched junction bases: 6. Looked up from germline, CDR1 is SEHNR and CDR2 is FQNEAQ (reference sequence). CDR3 loop: CASSISGGSSYEQYF. The CDR3 nucleotides read TGTGCCAGCAGCATCAGCGGGGGTAGCTCCTACGAGCAGTACTTC.

A single count supports this clone. The rearrangement links TRBV5-4 to TRBJ2-3; D is perhaps TRBD2 (7 bases). Between the trimmed V and J ends, which lost 0 bases and 9 bases, there was a span of 11 bases. From germline, CDR1 is SGHNT and CDR2 YYREEE (reference sequence). There are 13 residues in the CDR3. The CDR3 loop is CASSLGGGGTQYF. The CDR3, as DNA: TGTGCCAGCAGCTTGGGAGGGGGGGGAACGCAGTATTTT.

The chain combines TRBV11-2 with TRBJ2-5, with D perhaps matching TRBD2 (5 bases). The CDR3 totals 13 residues. Trimming cost V 4 bases and J 7 bases, with 13 bases left between them. CDR1 and CDR2 (germline): SGHAT, FQNNGV. CDR3 amino acids: CASSSPVGRTQYF. DNA of the CDR3: TGTGCCAGCAGCTCCCCGGTGGGGAGGACCCAGTACTTC.

The chain links TRBV18 to TRBJ2-1; the D gene is possibly TRBD1 (6 bases). This CDR3 spans 14 amino acids. V dropped 2 bases and J dropped 6 bases, with 11 bases sitting between them. Germline V gives CDR1 KGHSH, CDR2 LQKENI. Here the CDR3 reads CASSPGGASNEQFF. CDR3 DNA sequence: TGTGCCAGCTCACCAGGGGGCGCAAGCAATGAGCAGTTCTTC.

The chain employs TRBV18 and TRBJ2-7; a possible D gene is TRBD1 (7 bases). The CDR3 runs to 14 residues. V was shortened by 3 bases and J by 3 bases, with 12 bases between the two germline ends. Per germline, CDR1 KGHSH and CDR2 LQKENI. The CDR3 loop is CASSPGQDYYEQYV. The CDR3 DNA follows: TGTGCCAGCTCACCTGGACAGGACTACTACGAGCAGTACGTC.

This chain uses TRBV15 with TRBJ1-5, with 9 bases aligning to TRBD1. Germline CDR1 is LNHNV and CDR2 is YYDKDF (reference sequence). The CDR3 length is 15 residues. The J segment lost 2 bases and the V segment lost 5 bases, leaving 4 bases of the junction unmatched. CDR3 sequence (DNA): TGTGCCACCAGCCCATGGACAGGGGGCAATCAGCCCCAGCATTTT. This encodes CATSPWTGGNQPQHF.

The chain couples TRBV4-3 to TRBJ2-3, with 8 positions matching TRBD2. The CDR3 extends over 16 amino acids. The germline CDR1 and CDR2 sequences are LGHNA and YSLEER. Losses at the gene ends were 0 bases for V and 1 base for J; bases not matched to a gene: 3. CDR3 sequence: CASSQDGRGGTDTQYF. As DNA, the CDR3 is TGCGCCAGCAGCCAAGACGGGAGGGGAGGCACAGATACGCAGTATTTT.

The chain recombines TRBV10-3 with TRBJ2-7; maybe TRBD1 (7 bases). Germline CDR1 is ENHRY and CDR2 is SYGVKD. This CDR3 spans 14 amino acids. The V gene lost 3 bases and the J gene lost 1 base, with 10 bases spanning the gap. DNA of the CDR3: TGTGCCATCAGTGACAGGGGGAGGTCCTACGAGCAGTACTTC. It yields the protein CAISDRGRSYEQYF.

This clone was counted once. The chain links TRBV2 to TRBJ2-3; D might be TRBD1 (6 bases). The CDR3 length is 13 residues. The germline V gene encodes CDR1 SNHLY and CDR2 FYNNEI. V was shortened by 3 bases and J by 9 bases, with 13 bases between the two germline ends. The DNA of the CDR3 is TGTGCCAGCAGTGACCTTCGGCAGGGGACGCAGTATTTT. It codes for CASSDLRQGTQYF.

This chain joins TRBV14 and TRBJ2-1; D might be TRBD2 (5 bases). This CDR3 has 15 residues. V was clipped by 3 bases and J by 0 bases, with 9 bases between them. Germline V CDR1 and CDR2: SGHDN, FVKESK. CDR3 coding DNA: TGTGCCAGCAGCCAGAAGGCGGGCTCCTACAATGAGCAGTTCTTC. It codes for CASSQKAGSYNEQFF.

DNA of the CDR3: TGTGCCAGCAGTCCGCGAGACAGGGGACCCTACGAGCAGTACGTC. It translates to CASSPRDRGPYEQYV. The J gene is TRBJ2-7, the V gene TRBV6-5; TRBD1 agrees at 8 bases. V was pared by 5 bases and J by 2 bases, with 8 bases of the junction left unmatched. The germline V gene encodes CDR1 MNHEY and CDR2 SVGAGI. The CDR3 consists of 15 residues.

The genes are TRBV28 and TRBJ1-6; D call uncertain. Per germline, CDR1 MDHEN and CDR2 SYDVKM. V shed 3 bases and J shed 9 bases, with 15 bases lying between them. The CDR3 length is 15 residues. The CDR3 region has the DNA TGTGCCAGCAGTTTCCCAGGAGGGTCCATTTCACCCCTCCACTTT. Translated: CASSFPGGSISPLHF. Using reference TRBV28 and TRBJ1-6 for the parts outside the CDR3, the full variable domain is DVKVTQSSRYLVKRTGEKVFLECVQDMDHENMFWYRQDPGLGLRLIYFSYDVKMKEKGDIPEGYSVSREKKERFSLILESASTNQTSMYLCASSFPGGSISPLHFGNGTRLTVT.

V usage is TRBV27 and J usage is TRBJ2-1, with 7 bases matching TRBD1. Looked up from germline, CDR1 is MNHEY and CDR2 is SMNVEV (reference sequence). The V segment lost 5 bases and the J segment 3 bases; nucleotides outside the gene matches: 4. The CDR3 has 14 amino acids. The CDR3 region has the DNA TGTGCCAGCAGTATGGGACAGCACTACAATGAGCAGTTCTTC. Translating it yields CASSMGQHYNEQFF.

This chain links TRBV10-2 with TRBJ1-1, with unresolved D. V lost 6 bases, J lost 5 bases, and 19 bases lay in between. CDR1 WSHSY and CDR2 SAAADI come from the germline V gene. This CDR3 spans 15 amino acids. The CDR3 loop is CASRYEQGGRTEAFF. CDR3 in DNA: TGCGCCAGCAGATACGAACAAGGAGGTAGGACTGAAGCTTTCTTT.

V usage is TRBV5-1 and J usage is TRBJ1-1, with 8 positions matching TRBD1. CDR3 length equals 17 residues. CDR1 is SGHRS and CDR2 is YFSETQ in the germline V gene. Trimming at V came to 4 bases and at J to 0 bases, leaving 11 bases not matched to a gene. This chain's CDR3 is CASSPGTGKTMNTEAFF. The CDR3, as DNA: TGCGCCAGCAGCCCCGGGACAGGCAAGACCATGAACACTGAAGCTTTCTTT.

Only one count was recorded for this clone. This chain joins TRBV5-1 and TRBJ2-3, with TRBD2 matching over 8 bases. From germline, CDR1 is SGHRS and CDR2 YFSETQ. The CDR3 has 17 residues. Unmatched junction bases numbered 11, after V lost 1 base and J lost 4 bases. Written as DNA, the CDR3 is TGCGCCAGCAGCTTGACCCCGACAGGCGGGAGGCCAGATACGCAGTATTTT. Translated: CASSLTPTGGRPDTQYF.

The chain carries TRBV3-1 (or the pseudogene TRBV3-2) and TRBJ2-3, with D hard to call. The CDR3 spans 13 residues. Trimming removed 3 bases from V and 0 bases from J, with 4 bases in between. The germline gives CDR1 LGHDT, CDR2 YNNKEL (reference sequence). The CDR3 here is CASSHDSTDTQYF. CDR3 nucleotide sequence: TGTGCCAGCAGCCACGATAGCACAGATACGCAGTATTTT.

The rearrangement uses TRBV19 and TRBJ2-3, with D possibly being TRBD2 (5 bases). The V gene's germline CDR1 is LNHDA and CDR2 SQIVND (reference sequence). CDR3 size: 13 residues. Trimming removed 6 bases at V and 4 bases at J, with 11 bases between. CDR3 in amino acids: CASSPVGADTQYF. CDR3 coding DNA: TGTGCCAGTAGCCCAGTCGGGGCAGATACGCAGTATTTT.

This sequence joins TRBV6-5 and TRBJ1-1; the D is unclear. This CDR3 has 14 residues. The germline CDR1 and CDR2 sequences are MNHEY and SVGAGI. The ends were cut back, 0 bases at V and 2 bases at J, with 7 bases in the middle. CDR3 residues: CASSYSDRNTEAFF. CDR3 bases: TGTGCCAGCAGTTACTCGGACCGAAACACTGAAGCTTTCTTT.

The chain employs TRBV7-8 and TRBJ2-7; 9 positions match TRBD1. The CDR3 totals 17 residues. Trimming cost V 0 bases and J 1 base; bases outside gene matches: 7. Germline values: CDR1 SGHVS, CDR2 FQNEAQ. The CDR3 sequence: CASSLAGTGLGSYEQYV. DNA of the CDR3: TGTGCCAGCAGCTTAGCTGGGACAGGGTTGGGGTCCTACGAGCAGTACGTC.

V gene TRBV6-5 combines with J gene TRBJ2-4; D is possibly TRBD1 or TRBD2 (5 bases each). Germline V gene lookup returns CDR1 MNHEY and CDR2 SVGAGI. V shed 6 bases and J shed 1 base, with 13 bases lying between them. This CDR3 contains 15 residues. The CDR3 DNA reads as TGTGCCAGCAGAGGGACGTTGGGGGCCAAAAACATTCAGTACTTC. Its protein product is CASRGTLGAKNIQYF.

V and J are TRBV6-2 or TRBV6-3 and TRBJ1-2, with a tentative D call TRBD1 (5 bases). Germline V gene data show CDR1 as MNHEY and CDR2 as SVGEGT. V lost 5 bases to trimming and J lost 6 bases, with 10 bases between them. The CDR3 is 12 residues long. The CDR3 loop is CASSGPRDGYTF. The CDR3 DNA is TGTGCCAGCAGTGGACCCAGGGATGGCTACACCTTC.

A single count supports this clone. This chain uses TRBV4-2 with TRBJ2-1; TRBD2 aligns across 9 bases. The germline V gene encodes CDR1 LGHNA and CDR2 YNFKEQ. Losses at the gene ends were 5 bases for V and 5 bases for J; bases not matched to a gene: 7. This CDR3 is 15 amino acids long. CDR3 residues: CASSNRGGGDNEQFF. The CDR3 DNA sequence: TGTGCCAGCAGCAACCGGGGCGGGGGGGACAATGAGCAGTTCTTC.

This clone was counted a few times. The chain couples TRBV5-1 to TRBJ1-4; tentatively, D is TRBD1 (5 bases). Germline V gene lookup returns CDR1 SGHRS and CDR2 YFSETQ. Trimming shortened V by 5 bases and J by 8 bases, and 13 bases separated the two germline ends. The CDR3 runs 13 residues. The chain's CDR3 is CASRPEQVEKLFF. The CDR3 DNA reads TGCGCCAGCAGGCCCGAACAGGTAGAAAAACTGTTTTTT. The variable domain in full, completed from reference TRBV5-1 and TRBJ1-4, reads KAGVTQTPRYLIKTRGQQVTLSCSPISGHRSVSWYQQTPGQGLQFLFEYFSETQRNKGNFPGRFSGRQFSNSRSEMNVSTLELGDSALYLCASRPEQVEKLFFGSGTQLSVL.

CDR3: CASSQTHSTGSYYGYTF. DNA for the CDR3: TGTGCCAGCAGCCAGACTCACTCGACAGGGTCTTACTATGGCTACACCTTC. V usage is TRBV16 and J usage is TRBJ1-2, with 7 bases that match TRBD1. Trimming took 3 bases from V and 3 from J; bases not matched to a gene: 13. This CDR3 has 17 residues. The germline CDR1 and CDR2 sequences are KGHSY and FQNENV.

The chain is built from TRBV28 and TRBJ2-7; D is tentatively TRBD1 or TRBD2 (5 bases each). The V gene's germline CDR1 is MDHEN and CDR2 SYDVKM. V was cut by 6 bases and J by 0 bases, with 15 bases left in between. The CDR3 sequence is 15 residues long. DNA of the CDR3: TGTGCCAGCAGCCCCCGGGGCTCCAGCTCCTACGAGCAGTACGTC. Translating it yields CASSPRGSSSYEQYV.